Each of the 9 T cell receptor beta chains below was sequenced from the same sample in a study of blood T cell repertoires in COVID-19. Data came from immunoSEQ multiplex PCR; TCRdb stores just in-frame clones and leaves some out. The table has fewer than 250,000 clones, around nine tenths seen once. Sequencing was performed on peripheral blood. These receptors came from a woman in her sixties or seventies with acute or convalescent COVID-19.

The chain links TRBV6-6 to TRBJ2-1; possibly TRBD2 for D (5 bases). The length of the CDR3 is 12 residues. In germline, CDR1 is MNHNY, CDR2 SVGAGI (reference sequence). Trimming took 6 bases from V and 7 from J, leaving 10 bases between them. CDR3 sequence reads: CASSPSGNEQFF. The CDR3 bases are TGTGCCAGCAGCCCTTCGGGAAATGAGCAGTTCTTC.

The chain carries TRBV18 and TRBJ2-7, with D perhaps TRBD2 (6 bases). CDR3 length: 14 amino acids. Germline values: CDR1 KGHSH, CDR2 LQKENI. Trimming pared 2 bases from V and 2 bases from J, leaving 10 bases between. CDR3 protein: CASSPKTSTYEQYF. The DNA for the CDR3 is TGTGCCAGCTCACCAAAGACTAGTACCTACGAGCAGTACTTC.

V is TRBV4-1 and J is TRBJ2-7; 13 bases match TRBD2. The CDR3 runs 15 residues. Unmatched junction bases numbered 4, after V lost 4 bases and J lost 4 bases. CDR1 is MGHRA and CDR2 is YSYEKL in the germline V gene. CDR3 protein: CASSPGLAGRYEQYF. CDR3 bases: TGCGCCAGCAGCCCGGGACTAGCGGGGAGGTACGAGCAGTACTTC.

The V call is TRBV19, the J call TRBJ1-1, with unresolved D. V lost 6 bases, J lost 5 bases, and 13 bases lay in between. From germline, CDR1 is LNHDA and CDR2 SQIVND (reference sequence). The CDR3 totals 13 residues. CDR3 residues: CASRPTGSTEAFF. Here the CDR3 DNA reads TGTGCCAGTAGGCCGACCGGGAGTACTGAAGCTTTCTTT.

This clone was found once. The rearrangement joins TRBV9 to TRBJ2-2, with TRBD2 matching 12 bases. The CDR3 length is 17 residues. The ends lost 4 bases at V and 0 bases at J; junction bases unmatched: 4. Germline CDR1 SGDLS, CDR2 YYNGEE. The CDR3 DNA reads as TGTGCCAGCAGCCGGGGACTAGCGGGCCCGAACACCGGGGAGCTGTTTTTT. Translation: CASSRGLAGPNTGELFF.

The rearrangement links TRBV28 to TRBJ1-6; D not certain. Trimming removed 1 base from V and 6 bases from J, with 13 bases in between. This CDR3 contains 16 residues. Germline assignment: CDR1 MDHEN and CDR2 SYDVKM. The CDR3 DNA reads as TGTGCCAGCAGTTTATTTCGTTTGGCCAGTAATTCACCCCTCCACTTT. It codes for CASSLFRLASNSPLHF. The whole variable domain, filled in from reference TRBV28 and TRBJ1-6, reads DVKVTQSSRYLVKRTGEKVFLECVQDMDHENMFWYRQDPGLGLRLIYFSYDVKMKEKGDIPEGYSVSREKKERFSLILESASTNQTSMYLCASSLFRLASNSPLHFGNGTRLTVT.

The chain links TRBV5-1 to TRBJ2-1; 11 bases match TRBD1. The J segment lost 2 bases and the V segment lost 4 bases, leaving 2 bases of the junction unmatched. Per the germline V gene, CDR1 is SGHRS and CDR2 is YFSETQ. The CDR3 extends over 15 amino acids. CDR3 amino acids: CASSPGQGAYNEQFF. The CDR3 region has the DNA TGCGCCAGCAGCCCGGGACAGGGGGCCTACAATGAGCAGTTCTTC.

The chain recombines TRBV6-5 with TRBJ1-6; 8 bases are shared with TRBD1. Trimming cost V 6 bases and J 7 bases; bases outside gene matches: 8. This CDR3 spans 15 amino acids. The germline V gene has CDR1 MNHEY and CDR2 SVGAGI. Written as DNA, the CDR3 is TGTGCCAGCAGGTCCGACAGGGGTGGCAATTCACCCCTCCACTTT. This gives the protein CASRSDRGGNSPLHF.

This clone has just one count. This chain uses TRBV25-1 with TRBJ1-2, with D perhaps TRBD1 (5 bases). Germline V gene sequence: CDR1 MGHDK, CDR2 SYGVNS. The CDR3 has 17 residues. The V end was cut by 0 bases, the J end by 6 bases, with 20 bases between. The CDR3 DNA is TGTGCCAGCAGTGAATATTTTCTCCGGGGGGGAAATAATGGCTACACCTTC. It yields the protein CASSEYFLRGGNNGYTF.